These 31 T cell receptor beta chains originate from one sample sequenced in a study of cytomegalovirus exposure and HLA in healthy donors. It was with 60 Vbeta and 13 Jbeta primers that the PCR ran. The data were produced by immunoSEQ multiplex PCR, yet TCRdb's version contains in-frame clones alone and is incomplete. This table has about 190,000 clones, roughly four fifths appearing once. The sequenced sample consisted of PBMCs. These receptors all stem from a woman in her twenties or thirties in good health and CMV-seropositive.

The count of this clone is one. This rearrangement joins TRBV7-2 to TRBJ1-1, with D hard to call. The CDR3 consists of 15 residues. Trimming removed 5 bases at V and 0 bases at J, with 13 bases between. CDR1 is SGHTA and CDR2 is FQGNSA in the germline V gene. CDR3 sequence (DNA): TGTGCCAGCAGCCCCCGGGGAGCTTTGAACACTGAAGCTTTCTTT. Translated: CASSPRGALNTEAFF.

The CDR3 DNA sequence: TGCAGCGTTGAAGATCCCCAGGAAGCGGGAGGGTCCATCTCCTACAATGAGCAGTTCTTC. It encodes CSVEDPQEAGGSISYNEQFF. The genes are TRBV29-1 and TRBJ2-1; 10 bases match TRBD2. Looked up from germline, CDR1 is SQVTM and CDR2 is ANQGSEA. The CDR3 has 20 residues. V trimming: 0 bases; J trimming: 0 bases; junction bases outside the gene matches: 14.

This clone was picked up a small number of times. The CDR3 DNA reads as TGTGCCAGCAGTGAACTGTGGGGGCGAACTGAAGCTTTCTTT. As protein: CASSELWGRTEAFF. This chain joins TRBV2 and TRBJ1-1; D might be TRBD1 (6 bases). V was shortened by 2 bases and J by 5 bases, with 12 bases between the two germline ends. This CDR3 contains 14 residues. Germline V CDR1 and CDR2: SNHLY, FYNNEI. The full variable domain, in which reference TRBV2 and TRBJ1-1 provide the parts outside the CDR3, is EPEVTQTPSHQVTQMGQEVILRCVPISNHLYFYWYRQILGQKVEFLVSFYNNEISEKSEIFDDQFSVERPDGSNFTLKIRSTKLEDSAMYFCASSELWGRTEAFFGQGTRLTVV.

The V call is TRBV7-2, the J call TRBJ2-3, with 10 bases aligning to TRBD2. Germline lookup yields CDR1 SGHTA and CDR2 FQGNSA. Germline trimming cut 6 bases from V and 3 bases from J; bases unmatched to any gene: 15. This CDR3 region has 18 residues. For the CDR3, the DNA is TGTGCCAGCAGTTCAGGCCCCTCTAGCGGGAGTCTAACAGATACGCAGTATTTT. Translation gives CASSSGPSSGSLTDTQYF.

The table lists this clone with a few counts. The chain couples TRBV7-9 to TRBJ2-7, with TRBD2 matching over 9 bases. CDR1 SEHNR and CDR2 FQNEAQ come from the germline V gene (reference sequence). This CDR3 is built from 14 residues. J lost 5 bases, V lost 5 bases, and 7 bases had no gene match. CDR3 DNA: TGTGCCAGCAGCATTAGCGGGAGAGGCGACGAGCAGTACTTC. Its protein product is CASSISGRGDEQYF.

CDR3 sequence: CASSLTGAGTGELFF. CDR3 coding DNA: TGTGCCAGCAGTTTGACAGGGGCCGGCACCGGGGAGCTGTTTTTT. The chain uses TRBV6-5 and TRBJ2-2, with TRBD1 identical over 8 bases. J was trimmed by 4 bases and V by 4 bases; bases with no gene match: 5. CDR1 is MNHEY, CDR2 SVGAGI, per germline. The CDR3 has 15 amino acids.

CDR3 nucleotide sequence: TGTGCCAGCTCACCAGTCAGGACTAGCGGGAATGAGCAGTTCTTC. This gives the protein CASSPVRTSGNEQFF. J is TRBJ2-1 and V is TRBV18, with TRBD2 matching 11 bases. Germline CDR1 KGHSH, CDR2 LQKENI. The CDR3 consists of 15 residues. J gave up 7 bases and V 2 bases, and 4 bases lay outside the gene matches.

The chain is built from TRBV18 and TRBJ2-2; TRBD1 agrees at 10 bases. This CDR3 comprises 17 residues. The V segment lost 2 bases and the J segment 0 bases; nucleotides outside the gene matches: 3. Germline V gives CDR1 KGHSH, CDR2 LQKENI. The CDR3 nucleotides read TGTGCCAGCTCACCAGCCGGGACAGGGGCGAACACCGGGGAGCTGTTTTTT. Protein: CASSPAGTGANTGELFF.

This chain links TRBV5-5 with TRBJ1-3; TRBD1 matches 7 bases. The J segment lost 3 bases and the V segment lost 0 bases, leaving 3 bases of the junction unmatched. CDR3 length: 15 amino acids. Germline CDR1 is SGHKS and CDR2 is YYEKEE (reference sequence). The CDR3 DNA is TGTGCCAGCAGCTTGGGGGGGACAGTTGGAAACACCATATATTTT. Its translation: CASSLGGTVGNTIYF.

This chain joins TRBV5-4 and TRBJ2-2; a weak D match, TRBD1 (6 bases). V lost 7 bases to trimming and J lost 7 bases, with 29 bases between them. This CDR3 contains 18 residues. CDR1 and CDR2 (germline): SGHNT, YYREEE (reference sequence). CDR3 in amino acids: CASSNLGRDTGRVGELFF. For the CDR3, the DNA is TGTGCCAGCTCTAACCTGGGACGGGACACTGGCCGCGTCGGGGAGCTGTTTTTT. Complete variable domain (other parts from reference TRBV5-4 and TRBJ2-2): ETGVTQSPTHLIKTRGQQVTLRCSSQSGHNTVSWYQQALGQGPQFIFQYYREEENGRGNFPPRFSGLQFPNYSSELNVNALELDDSALYLCASSNLGRDTGRVGELFFGEGSRLTVL.

This clone has only a few counts. The chain has TRBV11-2 and TRBJ2-7; D ambiguous. Between the trimmed V and J ends, which lost 4 bases and 11 bases, there was a span of 9 bases. The CDR3 has 10 amino acids. Germline lookup yields CDR1 SGHAT and CDR2 FQNNGV. The CDR3 DNA sequence: TGTGCCAGCAGCTCATCCAGGAAGTACTTC. Translated: CASSSSRKYF.

The chain is built from TRBV2 and TRBJ2-3; 7 bases align to TRBD2. With 4 bases clipped from V and 2 bases from J, the junction kept 6 bases outside the gene matches. Germline V gene data show CDR1 as SNHLY and CDR2 as FYNNEI. The CDR3 loop spans 15 amino acids. The CDR3 DNA sequence: TGTGCCAGCAGTGGGGGCGGGAGTATCACAGATACGCAGTATTTT. Its translation is CASSGGGSITDTQYF.

V usage is TRBV5-1 and J usage is TRBJ1-1; D is perhaps TRBD1 (5 bases). From germline, CDR1 is SGHRS and CDR2 YFSETQ. This CDR3 is 14 amino acids long. Trimming cost V 4 bases and J 0 bases, with 10 bases left between them. As DNA, the CDR3 is TGCGCCAGCAGCATAACAGGTCTGAACACTGAAGCTTTCTTT. Protein product: CASSITGLNTEAFF.

V usage is TRBV28 and J usage is TRBJ2-1, with 9 positions matching TRBD2. The trim removed 3 bases at V and 7 bases at J, leaving 7 bases unmatched. This CDR3 comprises 15 residues. CDR1 and CDR2 from the germline V gene are MDHEN and SYDVKM. The chain's CDR3 is CASSFGSGSVNEQFF. The CDR3 region has the DNA TGTGCCAGCAGTTTTGGTAGCGGGAGTGTTAATGAGCAGTTCTTC.

The V gene is TRBV28, the J gene TRBJ1-5; D is perhaps TRBD1 (6 bases). Germline CDR1 reads MDHEN; CDR2 reads SYDVKM. V lost 5 bases and J lost 6, with 11 bases in between. The CDR3 covers 13 residues. CDR3 in amino acids: CASSTGLGQPQHF. For the CDR3, the DNA is TGTGCCAGCAGTACAGGGCTGGGTCAGCCCCAGCATTTT.

The V and J genes are TRBV9 and TRBJ2-1; D is undetermined. V lost 4 bases, J lost 15 bases, and 20 bases lay in between. The CDR3 loop spans 13 amino acids. The germline gives CDR1 SGDLS, CDR2 YYNGEE. The CDR3 reads CASSSLARGDRFF. Here the CDR3 DNA reads TGTGCCAGCAGCTCCTTAGCCCGCGGAGATCGGTTCTTC.

This clone was found once. The chain has TRBV10-2 and TRBJ2-5; 7 bases fit TRBD2. TRBJ2-7 matches the DNA end more closely, so the J call is doubtful. The germline gives CDR1 WSHSY, CDR2 SAAADI. The CDR3 length is 15 residues. CDR3 sequence: CASSPRAGANYEQYF. The CDR3 DNA reads as TGCGCCAGTTCCCCCCGGGCGGGAGCAAACTACGAGCAGTACTTC.

The gene calls are TRBV7-9 and TRBJ2-4; possibly TRBD2 for D (5 bases). The ends were cut back, 5 bases at V and 2 bases at J, with 10 bases in the middle. This CDR3 is built from 14 residues. Germline V lookup: CDR1 SEHNR, CDR2 FQNEAQ (reference sequence). CDR3 amino acids: CASSLTGSKNIQYF. DNA of the CDR3: TGTGCCAGCAGCCTAACGGGGTCCAAAAACATTCAGTACTTC.

The chain is built from TRBV13 and TRBJ2-1, with D uncertain. This CDR3 region has 12 residues. V lost 5 bases, J lost 9 bases, and 11 bases lay in between. In germline, CDR1 is PRHDT, CDR2 FYEKMQ (reference sequence). Here the CDR3 reads CASSPLAGEQFF. In DNA form, the CDR3 reads TGTGCCAGCAGCCCATTAGCTGGTGAGCAGTTCTTC.

CDR3 sequence (DNA): TGTGCCAGCCAAGGAAGGCTAGCGGTCCACTCCTACAATGAGCAGTTCTTC. This codes for CASQGRLAVHSYNEQFF. V is TRBV2 and J is TRBJ2-1, with 7 bases that match TRBD2. This CDR3 is 17 amino acids long. In germline, CDR1 is SNHLY, CDR2 FYNNEI. V lost 8 bases and J lost 0; bases outside the gene matches: 13.

The chain joins TRBV5-4 to TRBJ2-1, with 10 bases identical to TRBD2. The CDR3 runs to 20 residues. After removal of 3 bases from V and 0 bases from J, the junction contained 15 bases not matched to a gene. Germline V lookup: CDR1 SGHNT, CDR2 YYREEE (reference sequence). The CDR3 sequence is CASSYPDRALAGFSYNEQFF. As DNA, the CDR3 is TGTGCCAGCAGCTACCCGGACAGGGCACTAGCGGGGTTCTCCTACAATGAGCAGTTCTTC. The complete variable domain, with remaining parts taken from reference TRBV5-4 and TRBJ2-1, reads ETGVTQSPTHLIKTRGQQVTLRCSSQSGHNTVSWYQQALGQGPQFIFQYYREEENGRGNFPPRFSGLQFPNYSSELNVNALELDDSALYLCASSYPDRALAGFSYNEQFFGPGTRLTVL.

This sequence joins TRBV5-1 and TRBJ1-3; 7 bases match TRBD1. The germline V gene encodes CDR1 SGHRS and CDR2 YFSETQ. The CDR3 contains 15 residues. With V trimmed by 0 bases and J by 8 bases, 8 bases remained unmatched. The chain's CDR3 is CASSLEEGQGDTIYF. DNA for the CDR3: TGCGCCAGCAGCTTGGAAGAAGGGCAGGGGGACACCATATATTTT. Full variable domain (missing parts from reference TRBV5-1 and TRBJ1-3): KAGVTQTPRYLIKTRGQQVTLSCSPISGHRSVSWYQQTPGQGLQFLFEYFSETQRNKGNFPGRFSGRQFSNSRSEMNVSTLELGDSALYLCASSLEEGQGDTIYFGEGSWLTVV.

The gene calls are TRBV5-6 and TRBJ1-3; D is unresolved. Trimming took 3 bases from V and 2 from J, leaving 12 bases between them. CDR1 SGHDT and CDR2 YYEEEE come from the germline V gene. This CDR3 spans 15 amino acids. The CDR3 nucleotides read TGTGCCAGCAGCTCGGGTACGGCCCCTGGAAACACCATATATTTT. Encoded protein: CASSSGTAPGNTIYF.

This sequence joins TRBV5-3 and TRBJ2-3, with D possibly matching TRBD1 (6 bases). TRBV5-3 is designated an ORF whose function remains uncertain. The V and J ends lost 5 bases and 4 bases respectively, with 23 bases between them. The CDR3 is 17 residues long. In DNA, the CDR3 is TGTGCCAGAAGATTACCGGGACACCAAAAATCGGCAGATACGCAGTATTTT. It codes for CARRLPGHQKSADTQYF.

This clone was recorded only once. The J gene is TRBJ1-5, the V gene TRBV15; TRBD1 might be the D (6 bases). The CDR3 loop spans 14 amino acids. The V and J ends lost 4 bases and 6 bases respectively, with 13 bases between them. Germline values: CDR1 LNHNV, CDR2 YYDKDF (reference sequence). CDR3 sequence: CATSKTGHGQPQHF. In DNA form, the CDR3 reads TGTGCCACCAGCAAAACAGGGCATGGTCAGCCCCAGCATTTT.

The chain uses TRBV6-5 and TRBJ1-1; 9 nucleotides align to TRBD1. The V gene's germline CDR1 is MNHEY and CDR2 SVGAGI. Losses at the gene ends were 4 bases for V and 3 bases for J; bases not matched to a gene: 9. The CDR3 runs to 16 residues. As DNA, the CDR3 is TGTGCCAGCAGTTCCGGGACAGGGATGGGTTACACTGAAGCTTTCTTT. Its translation is CASSSGTGMGYTEAFF.

This rearrangement joins TRBV11-3 to TRBJ2-7; 8 nucleotides line up with TRBD1. This CDR3 spans 12 amino acids. V shed 3 bases, J shed 6 bases, and the junction held 1 base outside the gene matches. The germline gives CDR1 SGHNT, CDR2 YENEEA. The CDR3: CASSFTGGEQYF. In DNA, the CDR3 is TGTGCCAGCAGCTTCACAGGGGGCGAGCAGTACTTC.

V gene TRBV28 combines with J gene TRBJ2-6; 10 nucleotides line up with TRBD2. From germline, CDR1 is MDHEN and CDR2 SYDVKM. J was trimmed by 2 bases and V by 7 bases; bases with no gene match: 8. The CDR3 has 17 residues. Here the CDR3 reads CASKTILAGAGANVLTF. For the CDR3, the DNA is TGTGCCAGCAAAACGATTCTAGCGGGAGCTGGGGCCAACGTCCTGACTTTC.

The J gene is TRBJ2-5, the V gene TRBV5-1; the D is unclear. This CDR3 is built from 14 residues. V was pared by 0 bases and J by 5 bases, with 11 bases between. Germline assignment: CDR1 SGHRS and CDR2 YFSETQ. The CDR3 DNA reads as TGCGCCAGCAGCTTGGAAGTCCTACGTGAGACCCAGTACTTC. Translating gives CASSLEVLRETQYF.

The gene calls are TRBV28 and TRBJ2-7; TRBD1 agrees at 7 bases. V trimming: 7 bases; J trimming: 3 bases; junction bases outside the gene matches: 21. From germline, CDR1 is MDHEN and CDR2 SYDVKM. The CDR3 has 18 residues. The chain's CDR3 is CASTELKGTAIPLYEQYF. CDR3 nucleotides: TGTGCCAGCACTGAACTCAAGGGGACAGCCATTCCCCTCTACGAGCAGTACTTC.

CDR3 region: CAISVEGNYGYTF. DNA for the CDR3: TGTGCCATCAGTGTGGAGGGGAACTATGGCTACACCTTC. V is TRBV10-3 and J is TRBJ1-2; TRBD1 might be the D (5 bases). V was pared by 4 bases and J by 2 bases, with 8 bases between. Per the germline V gene, CDR1 is ENHRY and CDR2 is SYGVKD. The CDR3 is made up of 13 amino acids.